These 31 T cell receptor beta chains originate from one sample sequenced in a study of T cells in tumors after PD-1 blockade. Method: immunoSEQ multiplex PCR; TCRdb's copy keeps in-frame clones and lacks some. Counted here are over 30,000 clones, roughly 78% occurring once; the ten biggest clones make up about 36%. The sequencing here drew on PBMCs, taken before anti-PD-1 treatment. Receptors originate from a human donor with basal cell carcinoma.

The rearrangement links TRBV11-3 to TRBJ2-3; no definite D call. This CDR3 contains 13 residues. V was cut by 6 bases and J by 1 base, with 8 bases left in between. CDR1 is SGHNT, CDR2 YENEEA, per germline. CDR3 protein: CASRFSRTDTQYF. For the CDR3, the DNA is TGTGCCAGCAGGTTTAGCCGCACAGATACGCAGTATTTT.

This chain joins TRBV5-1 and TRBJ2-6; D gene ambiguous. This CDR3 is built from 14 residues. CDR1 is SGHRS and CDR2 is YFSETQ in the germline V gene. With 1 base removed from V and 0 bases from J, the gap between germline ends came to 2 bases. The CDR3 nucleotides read TGCGCCAGCAGCTTGCCCTCTGGGGCCAACGTCCTGACTTTC. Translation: CASSLPSGANVLTF.

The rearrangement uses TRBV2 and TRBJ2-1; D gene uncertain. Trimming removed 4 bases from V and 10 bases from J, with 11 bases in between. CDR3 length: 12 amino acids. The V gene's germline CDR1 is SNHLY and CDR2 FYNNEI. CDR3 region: CASSGISQEQFF. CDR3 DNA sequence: TGTGCCAGCAGTGGCATTAGTCAGGAGCAGTTCTTC.

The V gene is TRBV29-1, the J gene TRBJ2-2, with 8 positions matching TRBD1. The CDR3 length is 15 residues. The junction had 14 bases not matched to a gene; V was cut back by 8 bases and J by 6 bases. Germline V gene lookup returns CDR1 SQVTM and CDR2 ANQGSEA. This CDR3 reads CSIRSGGAVAGELFF. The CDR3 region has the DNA TGCAGCATTAGATCAGGGGGCGCGGTGGCCGGGGAGCTGTTTTTT.

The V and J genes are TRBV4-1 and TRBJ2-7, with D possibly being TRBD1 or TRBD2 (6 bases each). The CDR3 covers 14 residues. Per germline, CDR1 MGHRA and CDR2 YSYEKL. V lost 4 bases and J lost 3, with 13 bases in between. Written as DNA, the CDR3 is TGCGCCAGCAGCCCTGATGGGGGGCACTACGAGCAGTACTTC. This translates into CASSPDGGHYEQYF.

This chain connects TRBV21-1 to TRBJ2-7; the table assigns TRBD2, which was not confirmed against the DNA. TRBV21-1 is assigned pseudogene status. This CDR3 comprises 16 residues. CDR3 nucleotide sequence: TGTGCCAGCAGCAAAGAGTGGCGGGGCGTCGGTCACGAGCAGTACTTC. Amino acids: CASSKEWRGVGHEQYF.

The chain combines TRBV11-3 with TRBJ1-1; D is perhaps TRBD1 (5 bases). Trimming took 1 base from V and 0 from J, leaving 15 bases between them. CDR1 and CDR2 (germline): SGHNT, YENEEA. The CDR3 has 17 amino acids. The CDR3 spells CASSLGPGTRVNTEAFF. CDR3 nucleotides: TGTGCCAGCAGCTTAGGACCAGGGACTAGGGTGAACACTGAAGCTTTCTTT.

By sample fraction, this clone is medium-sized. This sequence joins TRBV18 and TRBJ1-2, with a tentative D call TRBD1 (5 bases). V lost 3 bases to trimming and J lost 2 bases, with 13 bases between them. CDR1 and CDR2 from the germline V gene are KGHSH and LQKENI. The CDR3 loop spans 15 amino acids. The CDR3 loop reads CASSPKRSGNYGYTF. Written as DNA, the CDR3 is TGTGCCAGCTCACCCAAAAGGTCAGGGAACTATGGCTACACCTTC.

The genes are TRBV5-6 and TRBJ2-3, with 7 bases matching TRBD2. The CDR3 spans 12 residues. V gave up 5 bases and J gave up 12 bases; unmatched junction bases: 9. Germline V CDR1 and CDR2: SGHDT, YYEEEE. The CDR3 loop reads CASRRDYSAQYF. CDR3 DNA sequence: TGTGCCAGCAGGCGGGACTATTCAGCCCAGTATTTT.

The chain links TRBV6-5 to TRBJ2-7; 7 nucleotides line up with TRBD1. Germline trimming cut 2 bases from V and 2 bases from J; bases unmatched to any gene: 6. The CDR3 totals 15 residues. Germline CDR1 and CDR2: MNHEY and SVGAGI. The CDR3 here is CASSYDRARTYEQYF. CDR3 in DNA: TGTGCCAGCAGTTACGACAGGGCCAGGACCTACGAGCAGTACTTC.

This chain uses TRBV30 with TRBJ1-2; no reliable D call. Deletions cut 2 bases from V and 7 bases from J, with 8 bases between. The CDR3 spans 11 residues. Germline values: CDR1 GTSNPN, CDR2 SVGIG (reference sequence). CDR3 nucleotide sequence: TGTGCCTGGAGTAGGGAGGGTGGCTACACCTTC. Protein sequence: CAWSREGGYTF.

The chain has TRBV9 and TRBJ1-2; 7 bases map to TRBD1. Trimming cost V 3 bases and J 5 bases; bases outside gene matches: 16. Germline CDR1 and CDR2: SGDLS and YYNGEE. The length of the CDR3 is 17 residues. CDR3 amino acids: CASSGSPTRDRAYGYTF. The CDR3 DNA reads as TGTGCCAGCAGCGGATCCCCTACCCGGGACAGAGCTTATGGCTACACCTTC. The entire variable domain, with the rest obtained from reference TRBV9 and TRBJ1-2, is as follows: DSGVTQTPKHLITATGQRVTLRCSPRSGDLSVYWYQQSLDQGLQFLIQYYNGEERAKGNILERFSAQQFPDLHSELNLSSLELGDSALYFCASSGSPTRDRAYGYTFGSGTRLTVV.

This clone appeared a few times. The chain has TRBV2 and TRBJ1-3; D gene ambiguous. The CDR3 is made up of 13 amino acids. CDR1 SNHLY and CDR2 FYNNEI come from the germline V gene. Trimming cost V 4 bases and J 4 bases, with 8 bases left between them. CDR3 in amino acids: CASSGPEGNTIYF. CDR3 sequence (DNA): TGTGCCAGCAGTGGGCCCGAGGGAAACACCATATATTTT.

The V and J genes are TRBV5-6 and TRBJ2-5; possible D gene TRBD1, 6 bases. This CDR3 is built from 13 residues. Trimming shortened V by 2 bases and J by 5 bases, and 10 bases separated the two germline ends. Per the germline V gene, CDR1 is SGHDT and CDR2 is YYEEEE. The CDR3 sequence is CASSLWTAETQYF. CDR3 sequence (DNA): TGTGCCAGCAGCTTATGGACAGCGGAGACCCAGTACTTC.

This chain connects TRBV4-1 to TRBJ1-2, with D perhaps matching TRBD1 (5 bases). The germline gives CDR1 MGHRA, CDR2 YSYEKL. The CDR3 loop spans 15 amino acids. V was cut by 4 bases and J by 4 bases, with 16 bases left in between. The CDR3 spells CASSPPEPGGYGYTF. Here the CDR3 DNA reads TGCGCCAGCAGCCCCCCTGAACCTGGGGGCTATGGCTACACCTTC.

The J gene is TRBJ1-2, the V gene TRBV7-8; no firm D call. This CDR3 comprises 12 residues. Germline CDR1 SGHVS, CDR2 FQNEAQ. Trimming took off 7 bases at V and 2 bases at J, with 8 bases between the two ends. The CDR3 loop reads CASTASNYGYTF. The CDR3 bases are TGTGCCAGCACGGCCTCCAACTATGGCTACACCTTC.

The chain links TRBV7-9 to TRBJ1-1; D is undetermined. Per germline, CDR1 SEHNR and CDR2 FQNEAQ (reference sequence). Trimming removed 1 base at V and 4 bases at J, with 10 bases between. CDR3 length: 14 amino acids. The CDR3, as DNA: TGTGCCAGCAGCTTAGGTGGGGAGGTCACTGAAGCTTTCTTT. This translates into CASSLGGEVTEAFF.

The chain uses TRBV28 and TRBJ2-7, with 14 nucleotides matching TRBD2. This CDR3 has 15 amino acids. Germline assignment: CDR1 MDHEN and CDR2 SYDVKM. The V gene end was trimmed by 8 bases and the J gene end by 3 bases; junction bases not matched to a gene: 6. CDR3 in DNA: TGTGCCAGCGACTCCGGACTAGCGGGAGGCTACGAGCAGTACTTC. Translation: CASDSGLAGGYEQYF.

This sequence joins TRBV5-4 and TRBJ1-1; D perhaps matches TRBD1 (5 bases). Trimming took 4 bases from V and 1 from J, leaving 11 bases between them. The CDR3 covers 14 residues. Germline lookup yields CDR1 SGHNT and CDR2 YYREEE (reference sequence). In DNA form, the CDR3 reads TGTGCCAGCAGCCGGGACGTAAGGAACACTGAAGCTTTCTTT. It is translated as CASSRDVRNTEAFF.

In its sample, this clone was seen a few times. The CDR3, as DNA: TGTGCCAGCAGTTCCCGACAGGGTTCACGCCAGCCCCAGCATTTT. Translating gives CASSSRQGSRQPQHF. This chain uses TRBV28 with TRBJ1-5, with 7 bases identical to TRBD1. Germline loops: CDR1 MDHEN, CDR2 SYDVKM. This CDR3 is 15 amino acids long. The trim removed 4 bases at V and 7 bases at J, leaving 10 bases unmatched.

The CDR3 nucleotides are TGTGCCAGCACCCTAGGGGAATTCCAGGGGTATAATTCACCCCTCCACTTT. Translating it yields CASTLGEFQGYNSPLHF. V gene TRBV9 combines with J gene TRBJ1-6; D is possibly TRBD1 (6 bases). Germline CDR1 is SGDLS and CDR2 is YYNGEE. This CDR3 has 17 residues. Trimming cost V 6 bases and J 4 bases, with 20 bases left between them.

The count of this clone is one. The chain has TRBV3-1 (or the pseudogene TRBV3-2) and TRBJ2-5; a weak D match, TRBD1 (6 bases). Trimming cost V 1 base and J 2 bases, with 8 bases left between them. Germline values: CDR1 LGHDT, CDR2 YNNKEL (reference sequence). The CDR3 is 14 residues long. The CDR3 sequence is CASSQATGQETQYF. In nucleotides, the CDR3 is TGTGCCAGCAGCCAAGCGACAGGTCAAGAGACCCAGTACTTC.

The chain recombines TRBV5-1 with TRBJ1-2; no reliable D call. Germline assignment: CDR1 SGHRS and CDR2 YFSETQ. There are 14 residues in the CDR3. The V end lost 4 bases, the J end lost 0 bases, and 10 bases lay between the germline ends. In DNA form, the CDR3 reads TGCGCCAGCAGCGCGGAACCTTCTAACTATGGCTACACCTTC. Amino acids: CASSAEPSNYGYTF.

CDR3 loop: CASSLEGSSYNSPLHF. CDR3 DNA: TGCGCCAGCAGCTTGGAAGGGAGCTCCTATAATTCACCCCTCCACTTT. The chain carries TRBV5-1 and TRBJ1-6, with D unclear. The germline V gene encodes CDR1 SGHRS and CDR2 YFSETQ. V was cut by 0 bases and J by 0 bases, with 7 bases left in between. The CDR3 loop spans 16 amino acids.

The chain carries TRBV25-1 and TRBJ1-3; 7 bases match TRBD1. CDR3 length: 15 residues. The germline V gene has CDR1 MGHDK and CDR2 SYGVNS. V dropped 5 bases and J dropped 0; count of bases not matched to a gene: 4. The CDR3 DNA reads TGTGCCAGCAGTCGACAGGGAAGCTCTGGAAACACCATATATTTT. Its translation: CASSRQGSSGNTIYF.

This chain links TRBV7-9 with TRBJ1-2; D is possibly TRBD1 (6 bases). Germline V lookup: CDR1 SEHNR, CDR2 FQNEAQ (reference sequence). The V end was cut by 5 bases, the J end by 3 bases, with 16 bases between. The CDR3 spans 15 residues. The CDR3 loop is CASSKNGQPYYGYTF. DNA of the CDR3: TGTGCCAGCAGCAAAAACGGACAGCCCTACTATGGCTACACCTTC.

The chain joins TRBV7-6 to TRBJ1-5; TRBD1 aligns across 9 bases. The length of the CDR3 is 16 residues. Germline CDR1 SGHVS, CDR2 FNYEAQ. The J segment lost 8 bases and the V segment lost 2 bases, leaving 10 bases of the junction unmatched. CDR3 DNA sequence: TGTGCCAGCAGCTTATCGGGAGGACAGGGGATAGAGCCCCAGCATTTT. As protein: CASSLSGGQGIEPQHF.

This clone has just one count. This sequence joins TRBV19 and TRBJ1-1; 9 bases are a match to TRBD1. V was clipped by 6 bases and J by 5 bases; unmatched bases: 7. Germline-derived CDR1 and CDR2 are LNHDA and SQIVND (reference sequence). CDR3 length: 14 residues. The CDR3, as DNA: TGTGCCAGTAGAATGACAGGGGGAGTTACTGAAGCTTTCTTT. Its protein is CASRMTGGVTEAFF.

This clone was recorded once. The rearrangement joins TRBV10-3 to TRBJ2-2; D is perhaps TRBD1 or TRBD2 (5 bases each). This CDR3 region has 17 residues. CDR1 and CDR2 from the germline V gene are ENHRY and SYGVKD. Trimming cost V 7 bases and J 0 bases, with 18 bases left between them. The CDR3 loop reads CAITDFGGFSNTGELFF. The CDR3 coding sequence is TGTGCCATCACCGATTTTGGGGGTTTTTCGAACACCGGGGAGCTGTTTTTT.

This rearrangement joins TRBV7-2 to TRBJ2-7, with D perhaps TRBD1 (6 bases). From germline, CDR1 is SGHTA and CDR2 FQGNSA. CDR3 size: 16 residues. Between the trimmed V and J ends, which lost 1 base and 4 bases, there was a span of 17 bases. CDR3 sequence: CASSLGPVNREYEQYF. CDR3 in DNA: TGTGCCAGCAGCTTAGGCCCGGTAAACAGGGAGTACGAGCAGTACTTC.

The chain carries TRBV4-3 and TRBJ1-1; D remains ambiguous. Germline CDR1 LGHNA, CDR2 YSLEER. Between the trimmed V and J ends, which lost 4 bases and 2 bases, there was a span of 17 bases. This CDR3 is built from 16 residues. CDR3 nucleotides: TGCGCCAGCAGCCCGCGGGGTAGCCTGGTTAACACTGAAGCTTTCTTT. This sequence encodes CASSPRGSLVNTEAFF.